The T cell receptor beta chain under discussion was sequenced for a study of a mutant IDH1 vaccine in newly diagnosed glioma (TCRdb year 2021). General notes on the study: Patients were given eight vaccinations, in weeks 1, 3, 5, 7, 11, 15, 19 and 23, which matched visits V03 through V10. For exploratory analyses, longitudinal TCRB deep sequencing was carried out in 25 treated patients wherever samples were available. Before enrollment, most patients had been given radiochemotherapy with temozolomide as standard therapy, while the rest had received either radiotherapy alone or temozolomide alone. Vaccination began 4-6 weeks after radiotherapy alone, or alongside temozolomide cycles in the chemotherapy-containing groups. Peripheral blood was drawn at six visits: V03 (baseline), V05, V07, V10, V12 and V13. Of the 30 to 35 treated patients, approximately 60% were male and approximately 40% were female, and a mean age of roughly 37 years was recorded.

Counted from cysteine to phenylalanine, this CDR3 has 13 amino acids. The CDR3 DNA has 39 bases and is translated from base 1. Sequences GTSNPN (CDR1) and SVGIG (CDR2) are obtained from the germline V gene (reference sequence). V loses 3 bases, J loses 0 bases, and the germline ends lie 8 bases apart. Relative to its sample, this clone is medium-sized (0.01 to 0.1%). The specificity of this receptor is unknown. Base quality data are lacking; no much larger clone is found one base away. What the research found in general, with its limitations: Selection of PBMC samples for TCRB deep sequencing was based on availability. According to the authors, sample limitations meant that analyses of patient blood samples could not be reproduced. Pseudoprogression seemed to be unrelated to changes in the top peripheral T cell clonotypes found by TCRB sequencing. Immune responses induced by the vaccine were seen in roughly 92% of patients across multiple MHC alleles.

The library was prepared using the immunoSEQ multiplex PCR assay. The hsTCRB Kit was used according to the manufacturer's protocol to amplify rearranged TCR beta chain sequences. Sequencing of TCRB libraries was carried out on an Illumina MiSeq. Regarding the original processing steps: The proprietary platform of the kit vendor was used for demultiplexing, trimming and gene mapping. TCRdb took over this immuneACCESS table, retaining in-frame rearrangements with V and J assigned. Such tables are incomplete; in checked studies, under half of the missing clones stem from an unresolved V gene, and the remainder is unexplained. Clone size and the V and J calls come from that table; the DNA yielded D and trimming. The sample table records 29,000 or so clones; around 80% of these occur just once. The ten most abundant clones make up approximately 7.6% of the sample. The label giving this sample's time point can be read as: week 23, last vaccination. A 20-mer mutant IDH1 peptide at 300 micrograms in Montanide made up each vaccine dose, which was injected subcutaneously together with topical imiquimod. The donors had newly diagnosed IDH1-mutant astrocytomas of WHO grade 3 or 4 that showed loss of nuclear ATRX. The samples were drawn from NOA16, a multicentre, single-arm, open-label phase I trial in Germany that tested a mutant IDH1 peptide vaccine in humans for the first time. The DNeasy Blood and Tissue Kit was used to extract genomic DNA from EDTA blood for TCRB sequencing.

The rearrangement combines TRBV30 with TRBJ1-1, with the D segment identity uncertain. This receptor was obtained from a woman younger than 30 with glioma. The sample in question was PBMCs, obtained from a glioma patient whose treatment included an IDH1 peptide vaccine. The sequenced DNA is TGTGCCTGGAGACTATTATTGAACACTGAAGCTTTCTTT. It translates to CAWRLLLNTEAFF.